This T cell receptor beta chain was documented in a study of T cells in localized non-small cell lung cancer. This CDR3 is 13 amino acids long. Looked up from germline, CDR1 is SGDLS and CDR2 is YYNGEE. Between the trimmed V and J ends, which lost 4 bases and 15 bases, there was a span of 17 bases. With regard to this clone: What it binds is unknown.

TCRdb keeps only in-frame clones here, not all; method: immunoSEQ multiplex PCR. Among approximately 81,000 clones listed, around nine tenths were seen once. Study observations and caveats: Patients showing higher blood T cell density tended to see longer overall survival. Investigators sequenced only a single tumor region, leaving heterogeneity possible. Tumor trailed uninvolved adjacent lung in T cell clonality, which peaked there. A median of 57 of the top 100 tumor clones appeared in adjacent lung, which was paired and uninvolved.

This specimen consisted of peripheral blood, obtained before any cancer treatment. This sequence joins TRBV9 and TRBJ1-6; maybe TRBD1 (5 bases). The TCR originated in a woman between 35 and 75 years old with stage I squamous cell lung carcinoma. DNA for the CDR3: TGTGCCAGCAGCCCCTTAGGGGACGGTGGCCTCCACTTT. Its translation is CASSPLGDGGLHF. Supplemented by reference TRBV9 and TRBJ1-6, the full variable domain reads DSGVTQTPKHLITATGQRVTLRCSPRSGDLSVYWYQQSLDQGLQFLIQYYNGEERAKGNILERFSAQQFPDLHSELNLSSLELGDSALYFCASSPLGDGGLHFGNGTRLTVT.